This T cell receptor (beta chain) came from a study of CD8+CD57+ T cells in acquired aplastic anemia. Study-level results: Shared by patients and controls, fewer than 30 CD8+ CDR3s were abundant in patients.

For this clonotype: Antigen specificity is unknown.

V shed 6 bases and J shed 1 base, with 18 bases lying between them. The CDR3 totals 16 residues. From germline, CDR1 is SGHTA and CDR2 FQGNSA. TCR beta VDJ and CDR3 profiling used genomic DNA as template. TCRdb reprocessed the reads with MiXCR, giving one entry per CDR3 protein. The repertoire has around 430,000 distinct CDR3 sequences, approximately 33% of them found once; the top ten carry under 0.95%. Only patients with CD8+CD57+ cell expansion on flow cytometry were chosen for sequencing. Acquired aplastic anemia of severe grade affected all patients. The chain carries TRBV7-2 and TRBJ1-1, with D unresolved. Input material: sorted CD4+, CD8+, or CD8+CD57+ T cells (not recorded which) from PBMCs. The TCR originated in a human donor with aplastic anemia. The CDR3 loop reads CASSIGGRVGNTEAFF. The CDR3 bases are TGTGCCAGCAGTATTGGCGGGAGGGTCGGGAACACTGAAGCTTTCTTT.